This is a list of T cell receptor beta chains from one sample in a study of T cells expressing NK-cell markers. TCRdb reprocessed the 5' RACE reads, with one entry per CDR3 protein and no DNA. The specimen's table records a few hundred thousand distinct CDR3 sequences. Sample: blood T cells: a sorted CD56 or NKG2C T cell subset, CD4+ or CD8+ T cells, or bulk PBMC T cells (not recorded which). Receptor source: a woman aged 45-65 years in good health. CDR3s include the opening cysteine and the closing phenylalanine or tryptophan.

j_call v_call cdr3_aa
TRBJ2-5 TRBV10-3 CAISRQGAAETQYF
TRBJ2-2 TRBV12-3/TRBV12-4 CASSSIAGASGELFF
TRBJ2-5 TRBV12-5 CASSGLSSWETQYF
TRBJ1-5 TRBV9 CASSAGQVSNQPQHF
TRBJ1-4 TRBV12-3/TRBV12-4 CASSFPTLLGGEKLFF
TRBJ1-2 TRBV12-3/TRBV12-4 CASSLFDAGGYTF
TRBJ2-5 TRBV11-2 CASSLRGLAGGPGETQYF
TRBJ1-1 TRBV11-2 CASSWPTGGKGNTEAFF
TRBJ2-7 TRBV19 CASSFRDRSSEQYF
TRBJ2-1 TRBV5-1 CASSLGLAGELGNEQFF